Included here is one T cell receptor beta chain sequence, with context. Its antigen is unknown. This specimen comes from a study of shared clonotypes between healthy human individuals. Across the study: The donors, two women and three men, were aged 18 to 49. For every donor, three CD4 naive, three CD4 memory, two CD8 naive and one CD8 memory plates were used.

Donors had no recently reported acute infections or vaccinations and were HIV-negative. The repertoire was sequenced with immunoSEQ multiplex PCR; TCRdb's copy has only in-frame clones and lacks some. Of around 690,000 clones in the sample, about 90% were seen once. Points from the study as a whole: Clonotypes not shared had lower generation probabilities than those common to all four donors.

The receptor comes from a man between 18 and 29 years old in good health. Some clones in this sample may be carry-over from other donors' samples. Sequences were obtained from memory CD8+ T cells from PBMCs. Subset in this sample: CD45RO+ cells pooled with CCR7-negative TemRA cells.

CDR3 sequence: CASSDGGNGYTF. The CDR3 nucleotides read TGCGCCAGCAGTGACGGAGGTAATGGCTACACCTTC. The chain combines TRBV10-2 with TRBJ1-2; D remains unclear. The CDR3 runs 12 residues. V lost 3 bases and J 6 bases, leaving 8 bases between the germline ends. The germline V gene encodes CDR1 WSHSY and CDR2 SAAADI.